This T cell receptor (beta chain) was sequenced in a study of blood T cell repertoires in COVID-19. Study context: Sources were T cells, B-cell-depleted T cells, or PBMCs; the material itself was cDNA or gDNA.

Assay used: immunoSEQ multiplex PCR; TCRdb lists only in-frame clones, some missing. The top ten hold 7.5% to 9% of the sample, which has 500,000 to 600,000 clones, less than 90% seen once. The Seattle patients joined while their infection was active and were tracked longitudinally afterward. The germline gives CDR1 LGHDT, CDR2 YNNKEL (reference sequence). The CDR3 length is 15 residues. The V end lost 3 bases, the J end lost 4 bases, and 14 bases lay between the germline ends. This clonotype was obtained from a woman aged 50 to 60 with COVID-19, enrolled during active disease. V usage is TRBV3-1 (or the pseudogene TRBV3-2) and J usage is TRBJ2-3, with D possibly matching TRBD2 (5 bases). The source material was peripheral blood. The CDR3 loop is CASSHSSRAPDTQYF. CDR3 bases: TGTGCCAGCAGCCATTCCTCGCGGGCCCCAGATACGCAGTATTTT.